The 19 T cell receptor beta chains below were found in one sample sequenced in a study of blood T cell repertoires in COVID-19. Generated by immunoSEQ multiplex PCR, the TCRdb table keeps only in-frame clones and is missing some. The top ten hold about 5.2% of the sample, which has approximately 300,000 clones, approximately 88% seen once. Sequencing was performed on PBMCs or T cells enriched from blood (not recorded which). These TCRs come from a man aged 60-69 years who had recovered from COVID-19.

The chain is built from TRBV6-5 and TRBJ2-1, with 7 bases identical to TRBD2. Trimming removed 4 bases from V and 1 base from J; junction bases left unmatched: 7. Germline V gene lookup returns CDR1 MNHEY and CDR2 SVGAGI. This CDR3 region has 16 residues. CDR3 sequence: CASSFGGGRSYNEQFF. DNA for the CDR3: TGTGCCAGCAGTTTTGGGGGGGGTAGGTCCTACAATGAGCAGTTCTTC.

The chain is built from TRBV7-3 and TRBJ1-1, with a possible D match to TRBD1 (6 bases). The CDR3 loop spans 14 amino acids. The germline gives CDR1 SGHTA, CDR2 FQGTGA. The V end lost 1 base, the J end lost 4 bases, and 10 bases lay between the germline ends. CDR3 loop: CASSLNRESTEAFF. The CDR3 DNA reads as TGTGCCAGCAGCTTAAACAGGGAGAGCACTGAAGCTTTCTTT.

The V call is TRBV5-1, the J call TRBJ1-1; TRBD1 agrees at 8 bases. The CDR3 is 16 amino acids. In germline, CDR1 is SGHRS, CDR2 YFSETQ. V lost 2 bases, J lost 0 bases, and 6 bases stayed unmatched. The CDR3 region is CASSFGNRGMNTEAFF. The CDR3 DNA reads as TGCGCCAGCAGCTTCGGAAACAGGGGGATGAACACTGAAGCTTTCTTT.

CDR3 region: CASSGQGGAGANVLTF. The CDR3 DNA reads as TGTGCCAGCAGTGGACAGGGTGGGGCTGGGGCCAACGTCCTGACTTTC. The chain couples TRBV2 to TRBJ2-6; 7 nucleotides line up with TRBD1. J lost 2 bases, V lost 4 bases, and 5 bases had no gene match. In germline, CDR1 is SNHLY, CDR2 FYNNEI. The CDR3 has 16 amino acids.

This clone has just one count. The CDR3 reads CASRTHRDNQPQHF. In DNA form, the CDR3 reads TGTGCCAGCAGGACCCACAGGGACAATCAGCCCCAGCATTTT. The V call is TRBV2, the J call TRBJ1-5, with D maybe TRBD1 (6 bases). V gave up 6 bases and J gave up 3 bases, with 12 bases separating them. This CDR3 is built from 14 residues. Germline CDR1 is SNHLY and CDR2 is FYNNEI.

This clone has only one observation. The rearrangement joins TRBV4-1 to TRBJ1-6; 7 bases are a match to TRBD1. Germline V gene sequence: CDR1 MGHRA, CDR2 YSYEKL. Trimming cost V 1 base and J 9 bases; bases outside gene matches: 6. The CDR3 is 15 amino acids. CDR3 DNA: TGCGCCAGCAGCCAAGCCGGGACAGCCCTTTCACCCCTCCACTTT. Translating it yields CASSQAGTALSPLHF.

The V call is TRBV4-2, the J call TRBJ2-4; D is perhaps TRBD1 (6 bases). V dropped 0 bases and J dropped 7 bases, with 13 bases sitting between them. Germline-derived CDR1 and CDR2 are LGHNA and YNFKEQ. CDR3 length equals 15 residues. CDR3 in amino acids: CASSQDFGRGNIQYF. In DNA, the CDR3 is TGTGCCAGCAGCCAAGATTTCGGCAGGGGCAACATTCAGTACTTC.

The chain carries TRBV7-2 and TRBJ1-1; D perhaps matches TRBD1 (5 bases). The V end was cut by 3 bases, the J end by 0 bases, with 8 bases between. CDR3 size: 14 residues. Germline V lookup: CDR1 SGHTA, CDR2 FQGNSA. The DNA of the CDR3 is TGTGCCAGCAGCTTTGCGACAGTGAACACTGAAGCTTTCTTT. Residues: CASSFATVNTEAFF.

The CDR3 coding sequence is TGCAGCTTAATGGGGAGGCAGAACACTGAAGCTTTCTTT. Protein: CSLMGRQNTEAFF. The V gene is TRBV29-1, the J gene TRBJ1-1; D is undetermined. V lost 8 bases, J lost 1 base, and 14 bases lay in between. This CDR3 has 13 amino acids. CDR1 is SQVTM, CDR2 ANQGSEA, per germline.

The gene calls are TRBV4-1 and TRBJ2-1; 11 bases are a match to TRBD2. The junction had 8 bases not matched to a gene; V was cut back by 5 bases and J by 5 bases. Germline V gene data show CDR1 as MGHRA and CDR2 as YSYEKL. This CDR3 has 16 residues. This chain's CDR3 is CASSITTSGSHNEQFF. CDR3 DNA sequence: TGCGCCAGCAGCATCACCACTAGCGGGAGTCACAATGAGCAGTTCTTC.

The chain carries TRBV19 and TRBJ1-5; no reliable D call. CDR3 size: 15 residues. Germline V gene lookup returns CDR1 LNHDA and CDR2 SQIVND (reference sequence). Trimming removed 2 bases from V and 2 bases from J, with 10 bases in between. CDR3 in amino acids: CASSIPQEGNQPQHF. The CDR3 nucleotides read TGTGCCAGTAGTATACCTCAGGAGGGCAATCAGCCCCAGCATTTT.

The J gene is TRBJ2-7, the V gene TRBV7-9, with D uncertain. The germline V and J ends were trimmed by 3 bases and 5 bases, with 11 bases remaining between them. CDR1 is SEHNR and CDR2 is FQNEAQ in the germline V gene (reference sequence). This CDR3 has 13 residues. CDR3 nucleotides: TGTGCCAGCAGCTTTTTGCGAAAAGACGAGCAGTACTTC. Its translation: CASSFLRKDEQYF.

The chain's CDR3 is CSVVKGETQYF. The CDR3 DNA reads as TGCAGCGTTGTGAAGGGGGAGACCCAGTACTTC. The chain links TRBV29-1 to TRBJ2-5, with a possible D match to TRBD1 (5 bases). V was pared by 4 bases and J by 5 bases, with 8 bases between. CDR1 and CDR2 from the germline V gene are SQVTM and ANQGSEA. The CDR3 spans 11 residues.

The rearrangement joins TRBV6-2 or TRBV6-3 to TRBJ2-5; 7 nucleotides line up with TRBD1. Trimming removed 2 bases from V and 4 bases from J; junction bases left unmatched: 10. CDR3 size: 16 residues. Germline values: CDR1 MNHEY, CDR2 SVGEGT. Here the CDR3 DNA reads TGTGCCAGCAGTTACCACGGGACAGCGGCGGGAGAGACCCAGTACTTC. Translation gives CASSYHGTAAGETQYF.

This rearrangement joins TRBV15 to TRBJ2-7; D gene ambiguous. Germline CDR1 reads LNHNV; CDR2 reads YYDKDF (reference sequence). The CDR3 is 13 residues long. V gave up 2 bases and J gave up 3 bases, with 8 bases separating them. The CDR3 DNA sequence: TGTGCCACCAGCAGACAGAAAAACTACGAGCAGTACTTC. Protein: CATSRQKNYEQYF.

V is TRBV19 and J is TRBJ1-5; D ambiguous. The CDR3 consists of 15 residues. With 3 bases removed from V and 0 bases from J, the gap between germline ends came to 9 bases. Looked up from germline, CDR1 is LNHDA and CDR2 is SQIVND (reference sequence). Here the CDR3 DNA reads TGTGCCAGTAGTATCAGGCTTAATAGCAATCAGCCCCAGCATTTT. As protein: CASSIRLNSNQPQHF.

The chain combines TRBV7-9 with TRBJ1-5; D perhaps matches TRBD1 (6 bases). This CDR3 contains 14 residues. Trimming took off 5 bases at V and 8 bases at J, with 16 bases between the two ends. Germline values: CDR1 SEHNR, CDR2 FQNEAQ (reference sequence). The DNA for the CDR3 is TGTGCCAGCAGCAGAGGGGGGGGACGGGAGCCCCAGCATTTT. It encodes CASSRGGGREPQHF.

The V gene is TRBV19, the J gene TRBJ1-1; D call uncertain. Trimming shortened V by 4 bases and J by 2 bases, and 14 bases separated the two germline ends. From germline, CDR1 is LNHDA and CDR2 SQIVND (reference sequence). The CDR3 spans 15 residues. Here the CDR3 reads CASSTPRHLNTEAFF. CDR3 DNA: TGTGCCAGTAGTACCCCCAGACACCTTAACACTGAAGCTTTCTTT.

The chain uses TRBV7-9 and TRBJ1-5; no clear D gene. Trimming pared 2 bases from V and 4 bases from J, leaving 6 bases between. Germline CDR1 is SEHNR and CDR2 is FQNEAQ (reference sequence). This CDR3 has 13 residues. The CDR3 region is CASSLRENQPQHF. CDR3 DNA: TGTGCCAGCAGCTTAAGAGAGAATCAGCCCCAGCATTTT.